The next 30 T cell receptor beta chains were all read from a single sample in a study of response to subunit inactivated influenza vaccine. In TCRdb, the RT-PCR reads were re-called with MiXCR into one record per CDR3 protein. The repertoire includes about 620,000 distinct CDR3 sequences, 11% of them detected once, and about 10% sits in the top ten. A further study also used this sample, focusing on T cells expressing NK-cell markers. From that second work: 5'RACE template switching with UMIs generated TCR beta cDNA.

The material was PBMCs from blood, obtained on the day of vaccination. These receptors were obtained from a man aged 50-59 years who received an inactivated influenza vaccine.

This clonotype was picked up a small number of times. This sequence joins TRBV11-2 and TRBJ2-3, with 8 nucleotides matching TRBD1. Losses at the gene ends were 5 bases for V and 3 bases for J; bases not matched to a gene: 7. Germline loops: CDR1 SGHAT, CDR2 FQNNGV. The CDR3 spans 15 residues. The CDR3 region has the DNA TGTGCCAGCAGCCAAAGACAGGGGAAAACAGATACGCAGTATTTT. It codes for CASSQRQGKTDTQYF. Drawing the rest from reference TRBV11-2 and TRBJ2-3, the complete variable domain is EAGVAQSPRYKIIEKRQSVAFWCNPISGHATLYWYQQILGQGPKLLIQFQNNGVVDDSQLPKDRFSAERLKGVDSTLKIQPAKLEDSAVYLCASSQRQGKTDTQYFGPGTRLTVL.

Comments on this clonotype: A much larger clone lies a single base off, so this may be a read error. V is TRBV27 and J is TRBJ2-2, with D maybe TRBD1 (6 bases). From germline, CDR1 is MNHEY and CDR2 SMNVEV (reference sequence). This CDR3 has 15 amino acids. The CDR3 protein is CASSLGSWDTGDLFF. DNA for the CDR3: TGTGCCAGCAGTTTAGGTAGCTGGGACACCGGGGATCTGTTTTTT.

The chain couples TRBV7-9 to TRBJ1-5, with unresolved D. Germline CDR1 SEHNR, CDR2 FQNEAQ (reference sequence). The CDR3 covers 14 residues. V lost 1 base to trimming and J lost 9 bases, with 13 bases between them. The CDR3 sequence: CASSLDGSHAPQHF. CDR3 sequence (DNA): TGTGCCAGCAGCTTAGACGGGTCCCACGCGCCCCAGCATTTT. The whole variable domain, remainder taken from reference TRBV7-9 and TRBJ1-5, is DTGVSQNPRHKITKRGQNVTFRCDPISEHNRLYWYRQTLGQGPEFLTYFQNEAQLEKSRLLSDRFSAERPKGSFSTLEIQRTEQGDSAMYLCASSLDGSHAPQHFGDGTRLSIL.

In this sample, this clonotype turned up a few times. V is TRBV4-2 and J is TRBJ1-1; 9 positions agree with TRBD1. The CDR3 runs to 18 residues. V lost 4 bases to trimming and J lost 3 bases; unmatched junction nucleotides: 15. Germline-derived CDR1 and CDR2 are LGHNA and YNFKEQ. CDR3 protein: CASSPRTGVLQEDTEAFF. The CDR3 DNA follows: TGTGCCAGCAGCCCCCGGACAGGGGTACTTCAGGAGGACACTGAAGCTTTCTTT.

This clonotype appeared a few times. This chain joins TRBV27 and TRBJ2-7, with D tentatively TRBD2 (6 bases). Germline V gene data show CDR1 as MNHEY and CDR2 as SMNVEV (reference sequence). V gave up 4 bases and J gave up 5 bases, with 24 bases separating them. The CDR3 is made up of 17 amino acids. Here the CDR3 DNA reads TGTGCCAGCAGTTCCCTCCCGGGACTCGATACTCTGAACGAGCAGTACTTC. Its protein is CASSSLPGLDTLNEQYF.

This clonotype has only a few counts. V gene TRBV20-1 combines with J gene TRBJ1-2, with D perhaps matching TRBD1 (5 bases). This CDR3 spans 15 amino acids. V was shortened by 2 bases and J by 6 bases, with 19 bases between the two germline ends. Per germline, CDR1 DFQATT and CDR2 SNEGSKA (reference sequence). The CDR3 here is CSARSVQEGPNGYTF. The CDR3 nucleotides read TGCAGTGCTAGATCGGTACAGGAGGGCCCTAATGGCTACACCTTC.

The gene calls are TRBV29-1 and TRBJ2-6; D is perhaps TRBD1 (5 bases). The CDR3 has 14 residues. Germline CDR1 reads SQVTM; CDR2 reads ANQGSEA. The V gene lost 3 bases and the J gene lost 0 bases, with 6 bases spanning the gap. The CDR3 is CSVDRVSGANVLTF. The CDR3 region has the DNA TGCAGCGTTGACAGGGTCTCTGGGGCCAACGTCCTGACTTTC.

The DNA of the CDR3 is TGTGCCAGCAGTTTACCGCAAGGGGAGCAGTTCTTC. This sequence encodes CASSLPQGEQFF. This rearrangement joins TRBV12-3 or TRBV12-4 to TRBJ2-1; D remains unclear. V was cut by 2 bases and J by 10 bases, with 9 bases left in between. The CDR3 covers 12 residues.

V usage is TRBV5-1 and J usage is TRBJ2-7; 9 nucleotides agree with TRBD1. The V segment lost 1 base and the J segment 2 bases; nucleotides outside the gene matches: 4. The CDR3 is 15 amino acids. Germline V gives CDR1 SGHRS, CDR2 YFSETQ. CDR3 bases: TGCGCCAGCAGCTTGAACTGGGACAGGGCCTACGAGCAGTACTTC. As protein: CASSLNWDRAYEQYF.

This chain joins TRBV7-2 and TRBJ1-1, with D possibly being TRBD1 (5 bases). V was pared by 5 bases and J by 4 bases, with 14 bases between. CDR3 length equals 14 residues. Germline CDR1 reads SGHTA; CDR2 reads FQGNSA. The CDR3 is CASSPSFGTTEAFF. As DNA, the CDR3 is TGTGCCAGCAGCCCAAGTTTTGGGACCACTGAAGCTTTCTTT.

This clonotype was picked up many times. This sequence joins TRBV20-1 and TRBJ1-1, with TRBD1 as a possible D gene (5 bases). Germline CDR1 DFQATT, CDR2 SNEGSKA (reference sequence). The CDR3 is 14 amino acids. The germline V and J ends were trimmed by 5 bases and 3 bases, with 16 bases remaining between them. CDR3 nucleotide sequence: TGCAGTGCTGGGCGGGGGGGGAAGGACACTGAAGCTTTCTTT. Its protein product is CSAGRGGKDTEAFF.

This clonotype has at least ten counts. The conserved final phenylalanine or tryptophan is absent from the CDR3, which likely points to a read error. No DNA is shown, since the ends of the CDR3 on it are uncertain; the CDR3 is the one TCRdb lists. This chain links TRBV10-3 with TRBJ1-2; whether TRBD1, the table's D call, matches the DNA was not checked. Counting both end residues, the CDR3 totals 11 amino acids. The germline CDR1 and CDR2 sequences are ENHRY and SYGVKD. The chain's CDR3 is CAIGTGWEVSL.

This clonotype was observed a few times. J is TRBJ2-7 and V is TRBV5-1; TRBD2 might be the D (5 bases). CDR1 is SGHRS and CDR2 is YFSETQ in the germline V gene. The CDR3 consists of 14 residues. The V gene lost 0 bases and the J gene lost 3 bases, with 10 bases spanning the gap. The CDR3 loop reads CASSLVPGSYEQYF. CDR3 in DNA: TGCGCCAGCAGCTTGGTTCCGGGGAGCTACGAGCAGTACTTC.

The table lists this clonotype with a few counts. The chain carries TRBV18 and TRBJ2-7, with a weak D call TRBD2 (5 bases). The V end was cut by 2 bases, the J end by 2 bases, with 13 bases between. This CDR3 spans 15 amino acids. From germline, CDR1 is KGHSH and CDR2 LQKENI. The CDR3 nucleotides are TGTGCCAGCTCACCAAGCGGATTTTCTGCCTACGAGCAGTACTTC. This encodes CASSPSGFSAYEQYF.

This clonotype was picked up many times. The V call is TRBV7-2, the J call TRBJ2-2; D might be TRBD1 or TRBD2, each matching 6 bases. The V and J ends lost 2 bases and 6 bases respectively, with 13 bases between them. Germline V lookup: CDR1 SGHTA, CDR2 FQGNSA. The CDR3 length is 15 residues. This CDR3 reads CASSLRAGEAGELFF. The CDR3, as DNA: TGTGCCAGCAGCTTAAGGGCAGGGGAGGCCGGGGAGCTGTTTTTT.

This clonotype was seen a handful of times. This CDR3 is CASSLNGGSGELFF. The CDR3 region has the DNA TGTGCCAGCAGTTTGAATGGGGGCTCCGGGGAGCTGTTTTTT. The gene calls are TRBV12-3 or TRBV12-4 and TRBJ2-2; maybe TRBD1 (6 bases). This CDR3 contains 14 residues. V was trimmed by 3 bases and J by 6 bases, leaving 11 bases between them.

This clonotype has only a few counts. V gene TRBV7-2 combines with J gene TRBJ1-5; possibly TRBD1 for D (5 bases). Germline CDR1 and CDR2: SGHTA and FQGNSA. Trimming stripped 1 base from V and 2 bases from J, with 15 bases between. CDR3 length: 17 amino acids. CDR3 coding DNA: TGTGCCAGCAGCTTAGTGGGTCTGGGGGTGGGCAATCAGCCCCAGCATTTT. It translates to CASSLVGLGVGNQPQHF.

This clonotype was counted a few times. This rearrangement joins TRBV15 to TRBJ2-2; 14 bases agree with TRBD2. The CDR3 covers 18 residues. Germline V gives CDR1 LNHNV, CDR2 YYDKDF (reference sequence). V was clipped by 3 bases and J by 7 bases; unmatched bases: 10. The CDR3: CATSRSTPGLAGVGELFF. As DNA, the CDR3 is TGTGCCACCAGCAGGAGTACACCGGGACTAGCGGGAGTCGGGGAGCTGTTTTTT.

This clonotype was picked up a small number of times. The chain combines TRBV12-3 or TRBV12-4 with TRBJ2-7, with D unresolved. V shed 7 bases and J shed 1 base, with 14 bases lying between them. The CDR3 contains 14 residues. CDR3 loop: CASNLLDGSYEQYF. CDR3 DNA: TGTGCCAGCAATCTATTGGACGGTTCCTACGAGCAGTACTTC.

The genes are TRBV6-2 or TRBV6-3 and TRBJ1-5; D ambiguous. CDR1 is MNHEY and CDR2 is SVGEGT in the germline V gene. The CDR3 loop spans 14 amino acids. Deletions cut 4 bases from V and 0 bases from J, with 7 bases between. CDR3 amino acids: CASSWQHSNQPQHF. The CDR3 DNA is TGTGCCAGCAGTTGGCAGCATAGCAATCAGCCCCAGCATTTT.

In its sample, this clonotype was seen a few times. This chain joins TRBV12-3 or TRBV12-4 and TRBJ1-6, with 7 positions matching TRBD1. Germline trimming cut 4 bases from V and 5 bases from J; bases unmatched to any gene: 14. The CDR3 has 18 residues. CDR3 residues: CASSWDRNTERNNSPLHF. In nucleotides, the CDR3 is TGTGCCAGCAGTTGGGACAGAAACACAGAGAGGAATAATTCACCCCTCCACTTT.

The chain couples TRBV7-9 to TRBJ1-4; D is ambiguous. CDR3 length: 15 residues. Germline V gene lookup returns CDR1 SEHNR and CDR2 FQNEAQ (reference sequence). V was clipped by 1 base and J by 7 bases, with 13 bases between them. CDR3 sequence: CASSLGSGRGEKLFF. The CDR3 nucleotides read TGTGCCAGCAGCTTAGGGTCAGGCCGGGGTGAAAAACTGTTTTTT.

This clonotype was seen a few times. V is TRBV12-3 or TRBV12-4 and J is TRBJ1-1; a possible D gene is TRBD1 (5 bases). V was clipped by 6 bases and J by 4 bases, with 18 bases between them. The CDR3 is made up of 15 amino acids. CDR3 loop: CASRPPRGAGTEAFF. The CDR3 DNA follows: TGTGCCAGCAGGCCCCCCCGAGGGGCTGGCACTGAAGCTTTCTTT.

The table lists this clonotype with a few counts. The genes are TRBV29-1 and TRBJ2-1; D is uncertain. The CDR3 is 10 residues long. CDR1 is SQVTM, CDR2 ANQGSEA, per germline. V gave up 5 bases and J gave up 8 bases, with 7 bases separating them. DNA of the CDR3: TGCAGCGTTCGCATTTATGAGCAGTTCTTC. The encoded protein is CSVRIYEQFF.

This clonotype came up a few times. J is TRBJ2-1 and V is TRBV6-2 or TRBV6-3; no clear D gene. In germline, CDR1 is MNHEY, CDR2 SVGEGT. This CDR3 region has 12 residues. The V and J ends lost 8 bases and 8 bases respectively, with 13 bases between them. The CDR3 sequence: CASGIGTHEQFF. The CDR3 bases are TGTGCCAGCGGTATAGGTACCCATGAGCAGTTCTTC.

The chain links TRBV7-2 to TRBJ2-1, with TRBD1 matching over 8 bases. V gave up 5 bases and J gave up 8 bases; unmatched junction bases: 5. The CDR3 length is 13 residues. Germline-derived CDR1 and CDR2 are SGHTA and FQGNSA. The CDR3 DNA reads TGTGCCAGCAGCCAGGGGGCGCTTTATGAGCAGTTCTTC. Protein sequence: CASSQGALYEQFF.

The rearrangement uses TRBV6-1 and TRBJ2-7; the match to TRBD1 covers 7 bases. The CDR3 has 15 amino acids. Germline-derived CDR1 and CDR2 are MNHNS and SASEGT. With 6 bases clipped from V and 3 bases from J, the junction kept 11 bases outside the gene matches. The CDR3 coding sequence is TGTGCCAGCAGCCTCACTGGGACAGCTATCTACGAGCAGTACTTC. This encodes CASSLTGTAIYEQYF.

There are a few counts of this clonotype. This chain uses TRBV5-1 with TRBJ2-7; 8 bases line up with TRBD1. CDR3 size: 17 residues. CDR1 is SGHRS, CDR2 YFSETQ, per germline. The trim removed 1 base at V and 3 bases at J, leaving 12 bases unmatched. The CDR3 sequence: CASSLMDTGTGYYEQYF. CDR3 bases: TGCGCCAGCAGCTTGATGGACACCGGGACAGGCTACTACGAGCAGTACTTC. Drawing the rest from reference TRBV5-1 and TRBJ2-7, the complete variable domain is KAGVTQTPRYLIKTRGQQVTLSCSPISGHRSVSWYQQTPGQGLQFLFEYFSETQRNKGNFPGRFSGRQFSNSRSEMNVSTLELGDSALYLCASSLMDTGTGYYEQYFGPGTRLTVT.

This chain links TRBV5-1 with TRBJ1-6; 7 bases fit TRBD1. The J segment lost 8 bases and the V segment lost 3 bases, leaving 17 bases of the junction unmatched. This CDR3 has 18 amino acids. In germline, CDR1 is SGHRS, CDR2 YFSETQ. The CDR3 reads CASSSGAVAQGTDSPLHF. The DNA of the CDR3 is TGCGCCAGCAGCTCGGGGGCAGTCGCACAGGGGACGGATTCACCCCTCCACTTT.

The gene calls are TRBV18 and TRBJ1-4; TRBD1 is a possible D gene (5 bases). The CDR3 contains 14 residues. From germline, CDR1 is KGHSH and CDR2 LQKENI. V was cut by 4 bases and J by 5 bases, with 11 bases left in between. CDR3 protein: CASSQPGANEKLFF. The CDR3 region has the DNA TGTGCCAGCTCACAGCCTGGGGCCAATGAAAAACTGTTTTTT.